A selection of T cell receptor beta chains follows, all from one sample in a study of T cell responses to AZD1222 COVID-19 vaccine. This table comes from immunoSEQ multiplex PCR, and its TCRdb copy is limited to in-frame clones, with some not included. The sample has about 130,000 clones, roughly 94% seen once. Specimen: peripheral blood, collected on day 0 of AZD1222 vaccination. The receptors derive from an adult in good health. The CDR3 runs from the conserved cysteine through the conserved F or W. D genes are given only for firm matches. Clone size is shown for a subset of rows, as once, few, many or a class of expanded clone.

D	V	size	J	DNA	CDR3
-	TRBV5-4	-	TRBJ1-5	TGTGCCAGCAGCCTCGATCCGGGTAGCAATCAGCCCCAGCATTTT	CASSLDPGSNQPQHF
-	TRBV12-5	-	TRBJ2-5	TGTGCTAGTGGTTTGGAAGAGACCCAGTACTTC	CASGLEETQYF
-	TRBV4-3	once	TRBJ1-2	TGCGCCAGCAGCCAAGATTCCGCCGGGCACACCTTC	CASSQDSAGHTF
-	TRBV19	-	TRBJ1-3	TGTGCCAGTAGACCCAGATACTCTGGAAACACCATATATTTT	CASRPRYSGNTIYF
-	TRBV4-1	-	TRBJ1-5	TGCGCCAGCAGCCTAAGGTCGCAGGGGTCGCCCCAGCATTTT	CASSLRSQGSPQHF
TRBD1	TRBV7-2	-	TRBJ1-1	TGTGCCAGCAGCTGGACAGGTAACACTGAAGCTTTCTTT	CASSWTGNTEAFF
-	TRBV5-1	-	TRBJ2-2	TGCGCCAGCAGCTTGGTTTCCGGGGCCGGGAACACCGGGGAGCTGTTTTTT	CASSLVSGAGNTGELFF
-	TRBV15	-	TRBJ2-6	TGTGCCACCAGCAGAGTGGAAGGCGGGGCCAACGTCCTGACTTTC	CATSRVEGGANVLTF
-	TRBV5-1	-	TRBJ1-1	TGCGCCAGCAGCTTGGATACCTCGAACACTGAAGCTTTCTTT	CASSLDTSNTEAFF
-	TRBV7-9	-	TRBJ1-2	TGTGCCAGCAGCTTAGCCTCAACCCTACACCCCTACACCTTC	CASSLASTLHPYTF
TRBD1	TRBV7-9	-	TRBJ2-1	TGTGCCAGCAGCGACCGGGACAGGGGGAGAATTGAGCAGTTCTTC	CASSDRDRGRIEQFF
-	TRBV5-1	-	TRBJ2-2	TGCGCCAGCAGCTTGTCCGGGACTTTCCTCGGGGAGCTGTTTTTT	CASSLSGTFLGELFF
-	TRBV3-1/TRBV3-2	once	TRBJ2-7	TGTGCCAGCAGCCAAGGGTCGGGGATTGTGGAGCAGTACTTC	CASSQGSGIVEQYF
-	TRBV19	-	TRBJ1-5	TGTGCCACTAACCAGGGTTCCGACAATCAGCCCCAGCATTTT	CATNQGSDNQPQHF
-	TRBV11-3	-	TRBJ1-3	TGTGCCAGCTGGACCCCCCTCTCTGGAAACACCATATATTTT	CASWTPLSGNTIYF
-	TRBV4-1	-	TRBJ2-3	TGCGCCAGCAGCCGGGCGAATGCCGGGGTAGATACGCAGTATTTT	CASSRANAGVDTQYF
TRBD2	TRBV5-1	-	TRBJ2-7	TGCGCCAGCATCCCGGAGGTGGGCGGGGGCGAGCAGTACTTC	CASIPEVGGGEQYF
-	TRBV3-1/TRBV3-2	-	TRBJ2-1	TGTGCCAGTGGGCAACTACCAGAAGCGAATGAGCAGTTCTTC	CASGQLPEANEQFF
-	TRBV7-6	-	TRBJ1-3	TGTGCCAGCAGCTTACGGGCATTCGTCGGAAACACCATATATTTT	CASSLRAFVGNTIYF
-	TRBV5-1	few	TRBJ2-7	TGCGCCAGCAGCTTGGGAGGACAGTCGGCCTCGAAGTGCTTC	CASSLGGQSASKCF
-	TRBV6-5	-	TRBJ1-1	TGTGCCAGCAACTCCCTGCGGTCTGAAGCTTTCTTT	CASNSLRSEAFF
-	TRBV7-2	few	TRBJ2-7	TGTGCCAGCAGCCCCACAACTGGGACGCTCGGCGAGCAGTACTTC	CASSPTTGTLGEQYF
-	TRBV7-3	-	TRBJ2-2	TGTGCCAGCAGCTTACTCGGGGCGGACACCGGGGAGCTGTTTTTT	CASSLLGADTGELFF
-	TRBV19	-	TRBJ1-5	TGTGCCAGTAGTATAGGGCCGGGAACGGGGGTTAATCAGCCCCAGCATTTT	CASSIGPGTGVNQPQHF
-	TRBV6-2/TRBV6-3	-	TRBJ2-4	TGTGCCAGCAGCCAGGCGGGGGCAAACATTCAGTACTTC	CASSQAGANIQYF
-	TRBV11-2	-	TRBJ1-2	TGTGCCAGCAGCTTAGCTCAGGGTGGCTACACCTTC	CASSLAQGGYTF
-	TRBV6-1	-	TRBJ1-1	TGTGCCAGCAGTGAAGAATTCAGCCTTGAAGCTTTCTTT	CASSEEFSLEAFF
TRBD1	TRBV10-3	-	TRBJ2-3	TGTGCCACCGGGACAGGGGCAGATACGCAGTATTTT	CATGTGADTQYF
-	TRBV5-1	-	TRBJ2-7	TGCGCCAGCAGCAACAACAGGGGAGGGCAGTACTTC	CASSNNRGGQYF
-	TRBV29-1	-	TRBJ2-1	TGCAGCGTTGAAGCCCCAACTAGCCGCTCCTACAATGAGCAGTTCTTC	CSVEAPTSRSYNEQFF
-	TRBV3-1/TRBV3-2	-	TRBJ1-4	TGTGCCAGCAGCCCGGACAGCGGTGAAAAACTGTTTTTT	CASSPDSGEKLFF
-	TRBV12-3/TRBV12-4	-	TRBJ2-7	TGTGCCAGCAGTTTGATGTTCCCCTACGAGCAGTACTTC	CASSLMFPYEQYF
-	TRBV7-9	few	TRBJ2-5	TGTGCCAGCAGCTTAGTAGGGGAGACCCAGTACTTC	CASSLVGETQYF
TRBD1	TRBV9	once	TRBJ2-3	TGTGCCAGCAGCTTCCGGACAGGACTGGCAGATACGCAGTATTTT	CASSFRTGLADTQYF
TRBD1	TRBV7-9	-	TRBJ2-7	TGTGCCAGCAGCCCACCGGGACAGGGGGCTGGTGAGCAGTACTTC	CASSPPGQGAGEQYF